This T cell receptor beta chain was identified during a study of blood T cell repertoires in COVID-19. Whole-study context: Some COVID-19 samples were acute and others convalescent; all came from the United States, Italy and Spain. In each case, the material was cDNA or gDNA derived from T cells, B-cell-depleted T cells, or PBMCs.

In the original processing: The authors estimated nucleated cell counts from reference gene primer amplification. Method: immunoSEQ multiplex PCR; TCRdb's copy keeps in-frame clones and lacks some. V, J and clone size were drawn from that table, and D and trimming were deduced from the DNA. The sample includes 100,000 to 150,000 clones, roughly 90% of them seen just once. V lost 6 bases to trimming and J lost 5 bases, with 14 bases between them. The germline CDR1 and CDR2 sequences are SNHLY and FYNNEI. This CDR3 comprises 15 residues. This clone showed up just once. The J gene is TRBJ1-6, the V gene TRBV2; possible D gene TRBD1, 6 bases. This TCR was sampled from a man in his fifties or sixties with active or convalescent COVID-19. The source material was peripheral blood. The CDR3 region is CASSSYGTNNSPLHF. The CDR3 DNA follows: TGTGCCAGCAGCTCCTACGGGACAAATAATTCACCCCTCCACTTT.